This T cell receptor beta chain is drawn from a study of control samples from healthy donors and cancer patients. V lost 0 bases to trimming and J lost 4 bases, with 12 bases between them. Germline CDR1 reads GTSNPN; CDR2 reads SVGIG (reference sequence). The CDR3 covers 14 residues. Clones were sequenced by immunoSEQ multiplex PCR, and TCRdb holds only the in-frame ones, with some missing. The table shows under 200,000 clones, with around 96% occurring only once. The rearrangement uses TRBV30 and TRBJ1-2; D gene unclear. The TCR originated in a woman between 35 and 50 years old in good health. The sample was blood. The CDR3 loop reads CAWSVKGGSYGYTF. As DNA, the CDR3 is TGTGCCTGGAGTGTAAAGGGCGGAAGCTATGGCTACACCTTC.